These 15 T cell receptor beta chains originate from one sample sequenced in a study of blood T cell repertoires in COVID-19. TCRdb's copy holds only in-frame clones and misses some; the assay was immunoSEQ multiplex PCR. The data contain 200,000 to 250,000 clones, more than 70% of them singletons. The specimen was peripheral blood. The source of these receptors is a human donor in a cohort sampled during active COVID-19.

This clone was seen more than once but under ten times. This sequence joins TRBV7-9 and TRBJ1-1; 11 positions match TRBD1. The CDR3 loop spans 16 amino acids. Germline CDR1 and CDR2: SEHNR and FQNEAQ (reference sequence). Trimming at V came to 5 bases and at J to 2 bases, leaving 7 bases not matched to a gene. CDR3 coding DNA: TGTGCCAGCAGCGCCGGCCGGACAGGGGGCAACACTGAAGCTTTCTTT. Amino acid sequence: CASSAGRTGGNTEAFF.

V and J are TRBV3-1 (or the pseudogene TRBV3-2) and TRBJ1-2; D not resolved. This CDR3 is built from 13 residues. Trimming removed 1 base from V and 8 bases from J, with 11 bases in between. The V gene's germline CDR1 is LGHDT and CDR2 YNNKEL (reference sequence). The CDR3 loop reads CASSQGEGRGYTF. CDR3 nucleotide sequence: TGTGCCAGCAGCCAAGGCGAGGGCAGAGGCTACACCTTC.

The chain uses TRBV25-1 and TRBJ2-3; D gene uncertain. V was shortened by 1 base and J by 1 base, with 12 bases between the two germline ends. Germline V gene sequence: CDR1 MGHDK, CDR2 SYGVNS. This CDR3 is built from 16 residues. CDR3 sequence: CASSEFGPQGTDTQYF. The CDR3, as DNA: TGTGCCAGCAGTGAATTCGGCCCCCAGGGCACAGATACGCAGTATTTT.

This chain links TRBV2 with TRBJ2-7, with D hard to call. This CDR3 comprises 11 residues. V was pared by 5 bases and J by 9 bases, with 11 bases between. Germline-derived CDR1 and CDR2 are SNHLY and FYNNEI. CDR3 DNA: TGTGCCAGCAGTAGCAGCCCGGGGCAGTACTTC. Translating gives CASSSSPGQYF.

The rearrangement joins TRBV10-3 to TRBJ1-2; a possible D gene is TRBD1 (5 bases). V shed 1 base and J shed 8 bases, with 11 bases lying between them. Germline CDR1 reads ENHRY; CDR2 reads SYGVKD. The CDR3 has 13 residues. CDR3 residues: CAISEFREAGYTF. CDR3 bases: TGTGCCATCAGTGAGTTCAGGGAGGCCGGCTACACCTTC.

CDR3: CATRPNGGYQPQHF. The CDR3, as DNA: TGTGCCACCCGCCCAAACGGGGGTTATCAGCCCCAGCATTTT. This rearrangement joins TRBV6-5 to TRBJ1-5; possible D gene TRBD1, 5 bases. The germline gives CDR1 MNHEY, CDR2 SVGAGI. The V end lost 10 bases, the J end lost 5 bases, and 18 bases lay between the germline ends. This CDR3 is 14 amino acids long.

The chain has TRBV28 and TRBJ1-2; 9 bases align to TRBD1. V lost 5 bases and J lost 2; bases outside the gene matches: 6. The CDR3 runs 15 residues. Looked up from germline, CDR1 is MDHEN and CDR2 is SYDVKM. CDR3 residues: CASSPGTGTNYGYTF. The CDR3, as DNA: TGTGCCAGCAGTCCCGGGACAGGGACCAACTATGGCTACACCTTC.

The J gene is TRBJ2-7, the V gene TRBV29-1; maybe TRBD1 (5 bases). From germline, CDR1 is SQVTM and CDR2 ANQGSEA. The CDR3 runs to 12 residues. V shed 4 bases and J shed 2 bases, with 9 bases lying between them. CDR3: CSVGETAYEQYF. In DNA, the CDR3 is TGCAGCGTTGGCGAGACAGCCTACGAGCAGTACTTC.

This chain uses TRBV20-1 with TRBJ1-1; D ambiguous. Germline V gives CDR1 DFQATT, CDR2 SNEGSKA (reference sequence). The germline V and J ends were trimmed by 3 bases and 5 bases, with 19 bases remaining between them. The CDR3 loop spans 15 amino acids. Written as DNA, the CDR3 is TGCAGTGCTAGTGGGGTCCTCACCCCGGGGACTGAAGCTTTCTTT. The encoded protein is CSASGVLTPGTEAFF.

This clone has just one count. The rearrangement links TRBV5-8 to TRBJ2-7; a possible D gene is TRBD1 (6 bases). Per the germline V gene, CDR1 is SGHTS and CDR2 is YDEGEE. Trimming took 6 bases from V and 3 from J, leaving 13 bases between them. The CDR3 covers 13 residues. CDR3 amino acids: CASKPTQGYEQYF. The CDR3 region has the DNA TGTGCCAGCAAACCAACACAGGGCTACGAGCAGTACTTC.

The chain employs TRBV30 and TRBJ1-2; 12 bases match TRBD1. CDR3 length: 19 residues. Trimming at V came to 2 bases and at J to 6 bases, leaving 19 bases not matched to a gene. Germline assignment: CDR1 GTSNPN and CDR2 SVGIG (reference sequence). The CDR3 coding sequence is TGTGCCTGGAGTTGGTGGCGTCTAGGGGGGACAGGGGGCGAGAATGGCTACACCTTC. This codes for CAWSWWRLGGTGGENGYTF.

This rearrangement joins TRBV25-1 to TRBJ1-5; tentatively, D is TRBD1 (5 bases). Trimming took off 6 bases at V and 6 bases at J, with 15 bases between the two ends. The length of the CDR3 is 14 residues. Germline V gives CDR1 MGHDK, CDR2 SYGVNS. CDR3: CASSQGGYAQPQHF. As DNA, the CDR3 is TGTGCCAGCAGCCAGGGAGGCTATGCTCAGCCCCAGCATTTT.

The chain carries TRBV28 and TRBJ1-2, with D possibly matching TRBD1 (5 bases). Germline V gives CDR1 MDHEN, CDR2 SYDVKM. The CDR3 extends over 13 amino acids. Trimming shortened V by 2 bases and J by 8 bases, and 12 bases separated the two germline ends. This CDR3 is CASSLGGEGGYTF. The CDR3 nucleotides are TGTGCCAGCAGTTTAGGGGGGGAAGGAGGCTACACCTTC.

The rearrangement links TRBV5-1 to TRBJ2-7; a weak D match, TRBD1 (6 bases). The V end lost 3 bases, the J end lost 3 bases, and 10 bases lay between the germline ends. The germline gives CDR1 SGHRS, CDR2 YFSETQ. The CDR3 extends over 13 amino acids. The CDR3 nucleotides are TGCGCCAGCAGCTGGGACATTGACTACGAGCAGTACTTC. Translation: CASSWDIDYEQYF. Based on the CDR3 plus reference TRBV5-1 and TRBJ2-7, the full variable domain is KAGVTQTPRYLIKTRGQQVTLSCSPISGHRSVSWYQQTPGQGLQFLFEYFSETQRNKGNFPGRFSGRQFSNSRSEMNVSTLELGDSALYLCASSWDIDYEQYFGPGTRLTVT.

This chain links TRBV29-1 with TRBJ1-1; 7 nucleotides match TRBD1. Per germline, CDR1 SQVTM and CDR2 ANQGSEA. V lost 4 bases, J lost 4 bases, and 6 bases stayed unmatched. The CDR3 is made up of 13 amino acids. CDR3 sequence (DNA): TGCAGCGTTGGACAGGGTTCGGGCACTGAAGCTTTCTTT. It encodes CSVGQGSGTEAFF.